The rows below give T cell receptor beta chains drawn from one sample of a study of glioma-infiltrating T cells after dendritic cell vaccination. Repertoires were generated with immunoSEQ multiplex PCR, while TCRdb's copy carries only in-frame clones and drops some. The sample has around 73,000 clones; roughly 82% are singletons. Specimen: blood, collected before dendritic cell vaccination. The source of these receptors is a human donor with glioblastoma. CDR3s include the opening cysteine and the closing phenylalanine or tryptophan. The D gene is left open where the match is weak. Clone sizes are given selectively: once, few, many, or a class where the clone is expanded.

v_gene	abundance	j_gene	d_gene	CDR3nt	CDR3aa
TRBV5-4	.	TRBJ2-2	.	TGTGCCAGCAGCGGAACAGGTACCGGGGAGCTGTTTTTT	CASSGTGTGELFF
TRBV11-2	.	TRBJ1-5	.	TGTGCCAGCAGCTTCGGAGGGAATCAGCCCCAGCATTTT	CASSFGGNQPQHF
TRBV5-1	.	TRBJ2-5	.	TGCGCCAGCAGCTTGGAGGCCCTCACAGTCAGGGACCAGTACTTC	CASSLEALTVRDQYF
TRBV14	once	TRBJ1-2	.	TGTGCCAGCAGCCTGACTCTAGACAGCCCGCGAAAGCCGCAATATGGCTACACCTTC	CASSLTLDSPRKPQYGYTF
TRBV4-2	.	TRBJ2-2	TRBD1	TGTGCCAGCAGTCCCAACCTCTGGACAGGGGCCGGGGAGCTGTTTTTT	CASSPNLWTGAGELFF
TRBV5-1	once	TRBJ2-2	.	TGCGCCAGCAGCTTGTTTGACGGGACCGGGGAGCTGTTTTTT	CASSLFDGTGELFF
TRBV5-4	.	TRBJ1-2	.	TGTGCCAGCAGCTTGCGAGACAGAAGAGACTATGGCTACACCTTC	CASSLRDRRDYGYTF
TRBV6-5	.	TRBJ1-1	.	TGTGCCAGCAGCCCTAGGACAGTGAACACTGAAGCTTTCTTT	CASSPRTVNTEAFF
TRBV5-4	once	TRBJ2-3	.	TGTGCCAGCAGCCAAGGGACATTGAGCACAGATACGCAGTATTTT	CASSQGTLSTDTQYF
TRBV29-1	.	TRBJ2-2	.	TGCAGCGTTCGGACACTAAACACCGGGGAGCTGTTTTTT	CSVRTLNTGELFF
TRBV18	few	TRBJ1-1	.	TGTGCCAGGCAGGGCAGGGAGAACACTGAAGCTTTCTTT	CARQGRENTEAFF
TRBV6-5	many	TRBJ1-5	.	TGTGCCAGCAGTTACGGGCGATCTCAGCCCCAGCATTTT	CASSYGRSQPQHF
TRBV9	.	TRBJ2-3	.	TGTTTTCCCTCGGGGAGCGTCTTCACGGGGTCGCAGTATTTT	CFPSGSVFTGSQYF
TRBV2	.	TRBJ1-4	.	TGTGCCAGCAGTGAAGGGGGGGGGCTGGGTGAAAAACTGTTTTTT	CASSEGGGLGEKLFF
TRBV6-1	.	TRBJ1-2	.	TGTGCCAGCAGGTGGGGAGACAAAGCTAACTATGGCTACACCTTC	CASRWGDKANYGYTF
TRBV7-9	.	TRBJ2-5	TRBD2	TGTGCCAGCAGCCCCAACACGGGAGGGTCTAAGACGGAGACCCAGTACTTC	CASSPNTGGSKTETQYF
TRBV6-5	.	TRBJ1-2	.	TGTGTCAGCACCCGAGGAGGGACTCAAAACTATGGCTACACCTTC	CVSTRGGTQNYGYTF
TRBV18	.	TRBJ1-2	TRBD1	TGTGCCAGCTCACCTCTACAGGGGGAACCTAACTATGGCTACACCTTC	CASSPLQGEPNYGYTF
TRBV6-1	.	TRBJ2-1	.	TGTGCCAGCAGTGAAGCAACCCTAGCGAGAACTTACAATGAGCAGTTCTTC	CASSEATLARTYNEQFF
TRBV11-1	.	TRBJ2-5	.	TGTGCCAGCAGCCCAAGACAGGTCCCCCAAGAGACCCAGTACTTC	CASSPRQVPQETQYF
TRBV7-2	.	TRBJ1-3	.	TGTGCCAGCAGCTTAGGAAGGCAGGCAGACTCTGGAAACACCATATATTTT	CASSLGRQADSGNTIYF
TRBV5-1	.	TRBJ2-2	TRBD1	TGCGCCAGCAGGACGGGGACAGGGCGGACCGGGGAGCTGTTTTTT	CASRTGTGRTGELFF
TRBV19	once	TRBJ2-3	TRBD2	TGTGCCAGTAGTATAGATACTAGCGGAAGCACAGATACGCAGTATTTT	CASSIDTSGSTDTQYF
TRBV12-5	once	TRBJ1-5	.	TGTGCTAGCAGACAGAACAATAGCAATCAGCCCCAGCATTTT	CASRQNNSNQPQHF